The rows below give T cell receptor beta chains drawn from one sample of a study of identifying expanded T cells in peripheral blood. Produced via immunoSEQ multiplex PCR; TCRdb's table is partial and in-frame only. Here the sample spans fewer than 85,000 clones, about 88% being singletons. Sequenced sample: blood. The receptors here all came from a person aged 18-70 years in good health. The CDR3 runs from the conserved cysteine through the conserved F or W. The D gene is left open where the match is weak. The size entry is marked missing in some rows and otherwise reads once, few, many or a size class.

>TRBJ2-2|.|.|TRBV7-5
CASSKTVSLGELFF
TGTGCCAGCAGCAAGACGGTTTCCCTCGGGGAGCTGTTTTTT
>TRBJ1-6|.|.|TRBV28
CASSLRVWDAGINSPLHF
TGTGCCAGCAGTTTAAGGGTTTGGGATGCGGGTATTAATTCACCCCTCCACTTT
>TRBJ1-4|.|TRBD1|TRBV4-2
CASSPETGTGDEKLFF
TGTGCCAGCAGCCCTGAAACCGGGACAGGGGATGAAAAACTGTTTTTT
>TRBJ1-4|.|TRBD1|TRBV19
CASQNRGREKLFF
TGTGCCAGTCAGAACAGGGGCAGGGAAAAACTGTTTTTT
>TRBJ2-1|.|.|TRBV4-1
CASSRSNDEQFF
TGCGCCAGCAGCCGTTCAAACGATGAGCAGTTCTTC
>TRBJ2-3|.|.|TRBV27
CASSIQGWADTQYF
TGTGCCAGCAGTATCCAGGGGTGGGCAGATACGCAGTATTTT
>TRBJ1-6|.|TRBD1|TRBV6-1
CASSEWDRVYSPLHF
TGTGCCAGCAGTGAGTGGGACAGGGTTTATTCACCCCTCCACTTT
>TRBJ1-2|few|TRBD1|TRBV28
CASSGPGDRVDTGYTF
TGTGCCAGCAGTGGACCGGGGGACAGGGTCGATACGGGCTACACCTTC
>TRBJ2-1|.|TRBD2|TRBV19
CASSPLGAGGYNEQFF
TGTGCCAGTAGTCCTCTCGGGGCGGGAGGTTACAATGAGCAGTTCTTC
>TRBJ1-2|.|.|TRBV11-2
CASRPFGIGDYGYTF
TGTGCCAGCAGACCATTTGGGATCGGCGACTATGGCTACACCTTC
>TRBJ1-6|few|.|TRBV6-5
CASSLKPGQINSPLHF
TGTGCCAGCAGTTTAAAACCAGGACAGATTAATTCACCCCTCCACTTT
>TRBJ1-1|.|.|TRBV27
CASHREGKSVNTEAFF
TGTGCCAGTCACAGGGAAGGAAAGTCGGTGAACACTGAAGCTTTCTTT
>TRBJ2-7|.|.|TRBV29-1
CSVVETGGEQYF
TGCAGCGTTGTGGAGACCGGGGGCGAGCAGTACTTC
>TRBJ2-3|.|TRBD1|TRBV4-1
CASRGQGADTQYF
TGCGCCAGCAGGGGACAGGGGGCGGATACGCAGTATTTT
>TRBJ1-1|.|.|TRBV11-1
CASSLSMNTEAFF
TGTGCCAGCAGCTTATCCATGAACACTGAAGCTTTCTTT
>TRBJ1-2|.|.|TRBV28
CASQGGYGYTF
TGTGCCAGCCAAGGGGGCTATGGCTACACCTTC
>TRBJ2-7|.|TRBD2|TRBV28
CASRLTSGSGEQYF
TGTGCCAGCAGACTGACTAGCGGGTCTGGCGAGCAGTACTTC
>TRBJ2-2|.|.|TRBV11-3
CASSLGTDGDTGELFF
TGTGCCAGCAGCTTAGGGACTGACGGGGACACCGGGGAGCTGTTTTTT
>TRBJ1-1|.|.|TRBV7-7
CASSLERNTEAFF
TGTGCTAGCAGCTTAGAGAGGAACACTGAAGCTTTCTTT
>TRBJ2-3|.|.|TRBV7-2
CASSLAGASTDTQYF
TGTGCCAGCAGCTTAGCGGGGGCCAGCACAGATACGCAGTATTTT
>TRBJ1-3|.|TRBD1|TRBV10-3
CAIRGQEGNTIYF
TGTGCCATCAGGGGACAGGAAGGAAACACCATATATTTT
>TRBJ1-3|few|.|TRBV9
CASSYQGFGSGNTIYF
TGTGCCAGCAGCTATCAGGGCTTCGGCTCTGGAAACACCATATATTTT
>TRBJ1-5|.|.|TRBV10-3
CAIRGDTRGNQPQHF
TGTGCCATCAGGGGGGACACGCGGGGCAATCAGCCCCAGCATTTT
>TRBJ1-1|.|.|TRBV30
CAWSIRRGLNTEAFF
TGTGCCTGGAGTATAAGGCGGGGACTGAACACTGAAGCTTTCTTT
>TRBJ2-7|.|.|TRBV20-1
CSDYYEQYF
TGCAGTGACTACTACGAGCAGTACTTC
>TRBJ2-1|.|TRBD2|TRBV19
CASSRGLAGGFSYNEQFF
TGTGCCAGTAGTAGAGGACTAGCGGGAGGTTTTTCCTACAATGAGCAGTTCTTC
>TRBJ2-1|.|.|TRBV4-2
CASSQGGEEQFF
TGTGCCAGCAGCCAAGGGGGCGAAGAGCAGTTCTTC
>TRBJ1-3|.|.|TRBV5-6
CASSLGPQGSSGNTIYF
TGTGCCAGCAGCTTGGGCCCCCAAGGGAGCTCTGGAAACACCATATATTTT
>TRBJ2-2|once|TRBD2|TRBV5-4
CASSPGQTSGNTGELFF
TGTGCCAGCAGCCCGGGACAGACTAGCGGGAACACCGGGGAGCTGTTTTTT
>TRBJ1-6|.|.|TRBV7-8
CASSPVLGGPYNSPLHF
TGTGCCAGCAGCCCCGTATTGGGGGGGCCCTATAATTCACCCCTCCACTTT
>TRBJ2-1|.|TRBD2|TRBV11-2
CASSQSGRALNEQFF
TGTGCCAGCAGCCAAAGCGGGAGGGCCCTCAATGAGCAGTTCTTC
>TRBJ1-3|.|.|TRBV18
CASSPGPNSGNTIYF
TGTGCCAGCTCACCCGGACCCAACTCTGGAAACACCATATATTTT
>TRBJ2-5|.|.|TRBV4-3
CASSQDVLGTQYF
TGCGCCAGCAGCCAAGATGTGTTGGGGACCCAGTACTTC
>TRBJ2-1|.|TRBD2|TRBV11-2
CASSARLAGGDEQFF
TGTGCCAGCAGCGCCCGACTGGCGGGAGGGGATGAGCAGTTCTTC
>TRBJ2-7|.|TRBD1|TRBV18
CASSPPRIDRGAGYSSEQYF
TGTGCCAGCTCACCACCAAGGATAGACAGGGGTGCAGGGTATTCAAGCGAGCAGTACTTC
>TRBJ2-2|.|TRBD2|TRBV6-1
CASSGRIGGLAATGELFF
TGTGCCAGCAGTGGACGGATAGGGGGACTAGCGGCCACCGGGGAGCTGTTTTTT
>TRBJ1-2|.|.|TRBV30
CAWSVRLNAGNYGYTF
TGTGCCTGGAGTGTACGTCTTAACGCGGGCAACTATGGCTACACCTTC
>TRBJ2-1|.|.|TRBV5-4
CASSFRVADYNEQFF
TGTGCCAGCAGCTTCAGAGTAGCGGACTACAATGAGCAGTTCTTC
>TRBJ1-1|.|TRBD1|TRBV9
CASSAGQGTNTEAFF
TGTGCCAGCAGCGCGGGACAGGGGACGAACACTGAAGCTTTCTTT
>TRBJ2-1|.|.|TRBV7-2
CASSLALGAIINEQFF
TGTGCCAGCAGCTTAGCGCTAGGGGCGATCATCAATGAGCAGTTCTTC
>TRBJ1-1|.|TRBD1|TRBV5-1
CASSVRGGASTEAFF
TGCGCCAGCAGCGTGAGAGGGGGCGCGAGTACTGAAGCTTTCTTT
>TRBJ2-1|.|.|TRBV7-3
CASSLQAASYNEQFF
TGTGCCAGCAGCTTACAAGCGGCCTCCTACAATGAGCAGTTCTTC
>TRBJ2-7|.|.|TRBV13
CASSLRGGLGREQYF
TGTGCCAGCAGCTTAAGAGGTGGCTTGGGACGCGAGCAGTACTTC
>TRBJ1-3|.|.|TRBV29-1
CSVVGDSGNTIYF
TGCAGCGTTGTCGGAGACTCTGGAAACACCATATATTTT
>TRBJ2-7|once|.|TRBV11-2
CASSLAALAYEQYF
TGTGCCAGCAGCTTAGCGGCCCTGGCTTACGAGCAGTACTTC
>TRBJ2-2|.|.|TRBV19
CASSRGKGESGELFF
TGTGCCAGTAGTAGGGGAAAGGGGGAATCCGGGGAGCTGTTTTTT
>TRBJ2-5|.|.|TRBV11-2
CASSTGRGFQETQYF
TGTGCCAGCAGCACCGGCCGGGGCTTTCAAGAGACCCAGTACTTC
>TRBJ1-5|.|.|TRBV5-6
CASSLGWGQGNQPQHF
TGTGCCAGCAGCTTGGGGTGGGGGCAGGGCAATCAGCCCCAGCATTTT